These T cell receptor beta chains were read from a single sample in a study of identical twins. TCRdb passed the 5' RACE reads through MiXCR, listing each CDR3 protein once. Altogether some 230,000 distinct CDR3 sequences are present, over 5.5% being singletons, with the ten largest covering 14% to 15%. The data were also submitted as part of a second study, on T cells expressing NK-cell markers.

Sequenced input: CD8+ T cells sorted from blood. The receptors derive from a woman younger than 30 in good health. Both conserved end residues are part of each CDR3. A row's size may be missing; if present it is once, few, many or a size class.

>TRBV7-9|many|TRBJ1-2
CASSIGDRPLYGYTF
>TRBV12-3/TRBV12-4|many|TRBJ2-7
CASSKGTGGWNEQYF
>TRBV6-5|NA|TRBJ2-3
CASSYSGAGGTDTQYF
>TRBV12-3/TRBV12-4|few|TRBJ2-7
CASSLIGQGYEQYF
>TRBV29-1|NA|TRBJ2-1
CSDRQGSEQFF
>TRBV27|few|TRBJ2-7
CASRQGLGLYEQYF
>TRBV7-2|many|TRBJ2-7
CASTSILYEQYF
>TRBV25-1|few|TRBJ1-1
CASSESGFSHAFF
>TRBV20-1|many|TRBJ2-7
CSARDGGLGYEQYF
>TRBV11-2|NA|TRBJ2-3
CASSLFPGTSDTDTQYF
>TRBV12-3/TRBV12-4|NA|TRBJ2-7
CASSLQALLYF
>TRBV3-1|NA|TRBJ2-1
CASSQEKAYDEQFF
>TRBV6-4|many|TRBJ2-1
CASSGSGTSINEQFF
>TRBV7-9|NA|TRBJ2-7
CASSLAGQGAYEQYF
>TRBV28|NA|TRBJ2-1
CASSLGAYYNEQFF
>TRBV10-3|NA|TRBJ1-1
CAIRTNTEAFF
>TRBV5-1|many|TRBJ1-2
CASSLEEPGYGNYGYTF
>TRBV29-1|many|TRBJ1-2
CSVSSGANYGYTF
>TRBV7-8|many|TRBJ2-7
CASSLAVAPYEQYF
>TRBV7-7|many|TRBJ2-7
CASSLVGQATSYEQYF
>TRBV6-5|NA|TRBJ1-1
CASSYGGGEAFF
>TRBV20-1|NA|TRBJ2-6
CSAIFRGAVISGANVLTF
>TRBV29-1|many|TRBJ1-2
CSVFIGGYGYTF
>TRBV6-5|many|TRBJ1-1
CASSYGGTEAFF
>TRBV3-1|many|TRBJ2-1
CASCQEVAGGPGSEQFF
>TRBV7-9|few|TRBJ2-7
CASSFTNEQYF
>TRBV6-5|NA|TRBJ2-1
CASSSWGTNNEQFF
>TRBV7-2|NA|TRBJ2-7
CASSLLAGGPREQYF
>TRBV2|NA|TRBJ1-1
CASSEGVGGDSEAFF
>TRBV27|NA|TRBJ2-1
CASSSLYNEQFF
>TRBV7-2|NA|TRBJ2-3
CASSSGTGGAVDTQYF
>TRBV6-2/TRBV6-3|NA|TRBJ2-7
CASSYGYSYEQYF
>TRBV7-9|many|TRBJ1-2
CASSWQGYGYTF
>TRBV5-6|few|TRBJ2-1
CASSLTSGRASYNEQFF
>TRBV5-5|NA|TRBJ2-5
CASSLDRVGQETQYF
>TRBV7-9|NA|TRBJ2-3
CASSLSSGETDTQYF
>TRBV5-1|many|TRBJ1-5
CASSSRTGVGRQPQHF
>TRBV15|many|TRBJ2-1
CATSRDGAGPGEQFF
>TRBV7-2|few|TRBJ2-7
CASSLALRLAGGPTNEQYF
>TRBV11-2|many|TRBJ2-6
CASSLVSGQFGSGANVLTF
>TRBV25-1|NA|TRBJ2-7
CASESRYEQYF
>TRBV7-6|NA|TRBJ2-7
CASSLVVFGGTTYEQYF
>TRBV20-1|NA|TRBJ2-5
CSAREITTSGYQETQYF
>TRBV7-3|many|TRBJ2-1
CASSLLLTGEQFF
>TRBV30|few|TRBJ2-7
CASRTGPRAEQYF
>TRBV30|NA|TRBJ2-7
CAWSRGVHYEQYF
>TRBV25-1|few|TRBJ1-1
CASRDRGLGNTEAFF
>TRBV12-3/TRBV12-4|many|TRBJ2-7
CASSYGTPDEQYF
>TRBV27|few|TRBJ2-2
CASSNLIPSGRAYTGELFF
>TRBV30|few|TRBJ2-7
CAWSGQTYEQYF
>TRBV6-4|NA|TRBJ2-5
CASRRTSGGHETQYF
>TRBV30|NA|TRBJ2-3
CAWSVVAGGDTQYF
>TRBV27|NA|TRBJ1-2
CASRPAGGYGYTF
>TRBV11-2|NA|TRBJ1-2
CASSISGGGGYTF
>TRBV7-9|NA|TRBJ2-1
CASSPVRGTGAWEQFF